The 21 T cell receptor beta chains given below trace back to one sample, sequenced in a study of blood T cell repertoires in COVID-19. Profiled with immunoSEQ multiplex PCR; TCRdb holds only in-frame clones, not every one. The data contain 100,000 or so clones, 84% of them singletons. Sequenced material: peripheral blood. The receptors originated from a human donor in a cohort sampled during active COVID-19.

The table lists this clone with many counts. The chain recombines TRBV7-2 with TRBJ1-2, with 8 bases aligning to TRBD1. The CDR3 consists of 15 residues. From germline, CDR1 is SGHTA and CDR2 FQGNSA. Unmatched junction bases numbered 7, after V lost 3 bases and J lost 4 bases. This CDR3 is CASSFGQGWFYGYTF. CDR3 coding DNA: TGTGCCAGCAGCTTCGGACAGGGTTGGTTCTATGGCTACACCTTC. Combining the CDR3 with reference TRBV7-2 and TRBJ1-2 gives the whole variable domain GAGVSQSPSNKVTEKGKDVELRCDPISGHTALYWYRQSLGQGLEFLIYFQGNSAPDKSGLPSDRFSAERTGGSVSTLTIQRTQQEDSAVYLCASSFGQGWFYGYTFGSGTRLTVV.

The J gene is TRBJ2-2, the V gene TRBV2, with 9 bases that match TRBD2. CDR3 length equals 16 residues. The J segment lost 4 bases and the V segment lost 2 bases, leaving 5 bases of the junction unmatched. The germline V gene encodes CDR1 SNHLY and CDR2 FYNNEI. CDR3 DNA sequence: TGTGCCAGCAGTGAACTCGGTAGCGGGGGCACCGGGGAGCTGTTTTTT. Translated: CASSELGSGGTGELFF.

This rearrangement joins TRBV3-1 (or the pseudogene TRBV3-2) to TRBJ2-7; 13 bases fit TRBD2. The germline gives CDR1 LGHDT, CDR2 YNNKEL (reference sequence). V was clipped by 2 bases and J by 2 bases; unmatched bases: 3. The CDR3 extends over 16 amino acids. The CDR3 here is CASSQRLAGGPYEQYF. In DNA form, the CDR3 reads TGTGCCAGCAGCCAACGACTAGCGGGGGGCCCCTACGAGCAGTACTTC.

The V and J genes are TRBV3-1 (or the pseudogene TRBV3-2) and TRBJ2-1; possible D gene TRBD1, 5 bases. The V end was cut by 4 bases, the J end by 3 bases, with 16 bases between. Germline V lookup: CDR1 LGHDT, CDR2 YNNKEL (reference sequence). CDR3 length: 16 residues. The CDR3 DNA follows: TGTGCCAGCAGCCCCGCAGGAAACAGGCGCTACAATGAGCAGTTCTTC. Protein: CASSPAGNRRYNEQFF.

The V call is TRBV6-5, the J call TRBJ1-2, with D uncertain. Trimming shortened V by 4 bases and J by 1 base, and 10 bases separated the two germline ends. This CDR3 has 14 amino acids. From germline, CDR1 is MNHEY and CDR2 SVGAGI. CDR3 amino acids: CASSLRGGNYGYTF. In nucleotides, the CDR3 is TGTGCCAGCAGTTTACGGGGAGGTAACTATGGCTACACCTTC.

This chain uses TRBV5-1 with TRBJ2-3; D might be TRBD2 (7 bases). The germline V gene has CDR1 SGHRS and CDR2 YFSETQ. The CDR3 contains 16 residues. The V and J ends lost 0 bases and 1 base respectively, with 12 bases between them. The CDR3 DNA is TGCGCCAGCAGCTTGGTTTCGGGGGGCCGCACAGATACGCAGTATTTT. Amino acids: CASSLVSGGRTDTQYF.

DNA for the CDR3: TGTGCCAGCAGCCATCAGGGGGCTAATTCACCCCTCCACTTT. Its translation is CASSHQGANSPLHF. The gene calls are TRBV5-4 and TRBJ1-6, with 8 bases that match TRBD1. V was pared by 4 bases and J by 6 bases, with 3 bases of the junction left unmatched. Germline V gives CDR1 SGHNT, CDR2 YYREEE (reference sequence). CDR3 length: 14 residues.

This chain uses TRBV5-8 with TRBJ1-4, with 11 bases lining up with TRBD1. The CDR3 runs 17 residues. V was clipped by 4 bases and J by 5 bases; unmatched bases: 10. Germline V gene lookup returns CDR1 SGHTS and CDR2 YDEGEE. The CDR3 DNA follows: TGTGCCAGCAGCCCCGGACAGGGGGCGTTTGGGAATGAAAAACTGTTTTTT. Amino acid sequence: CASSPGQGAFGNEKLFF. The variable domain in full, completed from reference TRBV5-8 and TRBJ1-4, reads EAGVTQSPTHLIKTRGQQATLRCSPISGHTSVYWYQQALGLGLQFLLWYDEGEERNRGNFPPRFSGRQFPNYSSELNVNALELEDSALYLCASSPGQGAFGNEKLFFGSGTQLSVL.

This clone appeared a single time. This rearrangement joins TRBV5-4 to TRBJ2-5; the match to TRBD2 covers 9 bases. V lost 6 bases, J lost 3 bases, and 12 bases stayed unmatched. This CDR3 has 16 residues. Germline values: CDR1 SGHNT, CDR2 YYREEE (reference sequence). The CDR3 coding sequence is TGTGCCAGCACCGGATCCCTCATAGCGGGGGAAGAGACCCAGTACTTC. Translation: CASTGSLIAGEETQYF.

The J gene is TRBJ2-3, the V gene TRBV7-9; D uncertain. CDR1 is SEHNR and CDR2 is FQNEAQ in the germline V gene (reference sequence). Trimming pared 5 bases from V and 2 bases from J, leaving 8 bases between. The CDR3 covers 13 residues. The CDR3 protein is CASSPQATDTQYF. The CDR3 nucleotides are TGTGCCAGCAGCCCCCAGGCCACAGATACGCAGTATTTT.

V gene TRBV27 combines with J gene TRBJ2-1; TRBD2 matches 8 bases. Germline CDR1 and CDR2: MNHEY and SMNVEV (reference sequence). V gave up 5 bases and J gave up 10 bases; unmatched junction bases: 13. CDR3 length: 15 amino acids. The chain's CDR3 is CASSPGGGSPSEQFF. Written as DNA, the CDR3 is TGTGCCAGCAGTCCCGGCGGGGGGAGTCCTTCGGAGCAGTTCTTC.

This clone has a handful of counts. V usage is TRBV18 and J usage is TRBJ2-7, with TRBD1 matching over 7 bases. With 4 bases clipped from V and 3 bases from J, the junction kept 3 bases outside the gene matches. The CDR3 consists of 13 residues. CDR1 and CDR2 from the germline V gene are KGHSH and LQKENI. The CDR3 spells CASSRRQGYEQYF. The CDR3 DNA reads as TGTGCCAGCTCACGGCGACAGGGCTACGAGCAGTACTTC.

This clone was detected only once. The CDR3 nucleotides read TGTGCCAGCAGCTTACGCGGGGGGCAACTCTACAATGAGCAGTTCTTC. It specifies CASSLRGGQLYNEQFF. The V call is TRBV7-2, the J call TRBJ2-1; TRBD2 matches 8 bases. The CDR3 sequence is 16 residues long. Unmatched junction bases numbered 6, after V lost 2 bases and J lost 3 bases. Germline V gene data show CDR1 as SGHTA and CDR2 as FQGNSA. Full variable domain (remainder filled in from reference TRBV7-2 and TRBJ2-1): GAGVSQSPSNKVTEKGKDVELRCDPISGHTALYWYRQSLGQGLEFLIYFQGNSAPDKSGLPSDRFSAERTGGSVSTLTIQRTQQEDSAVYLCASSLRGGQLYNEQFFGPGTRLTVL.

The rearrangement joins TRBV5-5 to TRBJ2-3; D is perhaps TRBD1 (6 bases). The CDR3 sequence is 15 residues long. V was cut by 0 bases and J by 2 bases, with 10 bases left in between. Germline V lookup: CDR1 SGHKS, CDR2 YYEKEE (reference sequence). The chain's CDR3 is CASSLDRVVTDTQYF. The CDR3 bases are TGTGCCAGCAGCTTGGACAGGGTGGTCACAGATACGCAGTATTTT. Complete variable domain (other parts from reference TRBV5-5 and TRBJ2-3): DAGVTQSPTHLIKTRGQQVTLRCSPISGHKSVSWYQQVLGQGPQFIFQYYEKEERGRGNFPDRFSARQFPNYSSELNVNALLLGDSALYLCASSLDRVVTDTQYFGPGTRLTVL.

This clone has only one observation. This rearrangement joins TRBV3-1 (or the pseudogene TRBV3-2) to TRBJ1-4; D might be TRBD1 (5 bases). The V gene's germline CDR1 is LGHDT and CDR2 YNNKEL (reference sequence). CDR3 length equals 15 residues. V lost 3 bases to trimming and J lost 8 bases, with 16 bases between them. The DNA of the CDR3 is TGTGCCAGCAGCCACAAAGTCTGGACATCCGAAAAACTGTTTTTT. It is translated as CASSHKVWTSEKLFF.

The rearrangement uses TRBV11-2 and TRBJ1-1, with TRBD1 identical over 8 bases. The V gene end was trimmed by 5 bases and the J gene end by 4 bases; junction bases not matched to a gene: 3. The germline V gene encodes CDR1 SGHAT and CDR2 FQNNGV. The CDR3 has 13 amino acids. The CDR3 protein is CASSRDRLTEAFF. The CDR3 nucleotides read TGTGCCAGCAGCCGGGACAGGCTCACTGAAGCTTTCTTT.

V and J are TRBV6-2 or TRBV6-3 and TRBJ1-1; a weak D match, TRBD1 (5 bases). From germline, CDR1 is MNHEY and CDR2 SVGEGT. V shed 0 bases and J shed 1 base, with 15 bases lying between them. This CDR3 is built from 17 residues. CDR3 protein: CASSYSKKGRGNTEAFF. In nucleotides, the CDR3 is TGTGCCAGCAGTTACTCGAAAAAGGGAAGGGGGAACACTGAAGCTTTCTTT.

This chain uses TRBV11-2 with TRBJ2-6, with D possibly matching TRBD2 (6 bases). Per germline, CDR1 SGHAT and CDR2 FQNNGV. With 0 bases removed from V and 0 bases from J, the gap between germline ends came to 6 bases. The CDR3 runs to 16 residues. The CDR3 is CASSLDSGSGANVLTF. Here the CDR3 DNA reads TGTGCCAGCAGCTTAGATAGCGGCTCTGGGGCCAACGTCCTGACTTTC.

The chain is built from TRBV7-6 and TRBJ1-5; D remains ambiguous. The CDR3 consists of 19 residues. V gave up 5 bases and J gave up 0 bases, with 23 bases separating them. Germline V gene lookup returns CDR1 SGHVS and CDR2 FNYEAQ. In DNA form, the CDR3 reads TGTGCCAGCAGCCCAGACCCGCAATCCCCACTAAATAGCAATCAGCCCCAGCATTTT. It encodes CASSPDPQSPLNSNQPQHF.

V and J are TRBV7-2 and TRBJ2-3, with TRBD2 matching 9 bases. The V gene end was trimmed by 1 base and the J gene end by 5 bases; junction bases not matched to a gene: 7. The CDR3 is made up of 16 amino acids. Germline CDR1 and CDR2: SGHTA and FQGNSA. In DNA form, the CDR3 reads TGTGCCAGCAGCTTAGGAGGGCGGGGGGGCCAAGATACGCAGTATTTT. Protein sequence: CASSLGGRGGQDTQYF. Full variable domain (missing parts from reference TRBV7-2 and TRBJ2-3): GAGVSQSPSNKVTEKGKDVELRCDPISGHTALYWYRQSLGQGLEFLIYFQGNSAPDKSGLPSDRFSAERTGGSVSTLTIQRTQQEDSAVYLCASSLGGRGGQDTQYFGPGTRLTVL.

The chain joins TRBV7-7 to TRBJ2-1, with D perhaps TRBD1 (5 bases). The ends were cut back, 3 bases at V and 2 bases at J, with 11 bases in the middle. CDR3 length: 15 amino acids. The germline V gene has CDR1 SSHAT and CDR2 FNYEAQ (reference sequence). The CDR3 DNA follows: TGTGCCAGCAGCTTTAGCCAGGGTGCCTACAATGAGCAGTTCTTC. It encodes CASSFSQGAYNEQFF.